One sample yielded the 17 T cell receptor beta chains listed below, sequenced in a study of response to subunit inactivated influenza vaccine. TCRdb used MiXCR to reprocess the RT-PCR reads, holding one entry per CDR3 protein. The sample lists 590,000 or so distinct CDR3 sequences, 12% to 15% occurring once. The sample here was PBMCs from blood, taken roughly 15 days before vaccination. These TCRs come from a man between 45 and 60 years old who received an inactivated influenza vaccine.

The chain couples TRBV5-1 to TRBJ2-1; the match to TRBD2 covers 14 bases. J lost 5 bases, V lost 2 bases, and 6 bases had no gene match. Per the germline V gene, CDR1 is SGHRS and CDR2 is YFSETQ. The CDR3 loop spans 17 amino acids. The CDR3 loop reads CASSLTGLAGVNNEQFF. CDR3 DNA: TGCGCCAGCAGCTTAACGGGACTAGCGGGAGTGAACAATGAGCAGTTCTTC.

The V and J genes are TRBV29-1 and TRBJ2-2; 10 bases are a match to TRBD1. The V gene's germline CDR1 is SQVTM and CDR2 ANQGSEA. The CDR3 loop spans 14 amino acids. Trimming took 7 bases from V and 2 from J; bases not matched to a gene: 4. The CDR3 DNA is TGCAGCGGAGGGACAGGGGATAACACCGGGGAGCTGTTTTTT. Translation gives CSGGTGDNTGELFF.

This clonotype occurred once. The genes are TRBV10-3 and TRBJ2-7; D possibly corresponds to TRBD2 (6 bases). Per the germline V gene, CDR1 is ENHRY and CDR2 is SYGVKD. The length of the CDR3 is 11 residues. V lost 8 bases and J lost 4, with 9 bases in between. The DNA for the CDR3 is TGTGCCATCGGGGACTTGTACGAGCAGTACTTC. Amino acid sequence: CAIGDLYEQYF.

The chain carries TRBV7-3 and TRBJ2-1; perhaps D is TRBD1 or TRBD2 (5 bases each). Germline CDR1 SGHTA, CDR2 FQGTGA. CDR3 size: 15 residues. The V end was cut by 0 bases, the J end by 3 bases, with 9 bases between. The CDR3 reads CASSLTGVHYNEQFF. For the CDR3, the DNA is TGTGCCAGCAGCTTAACGGGGGTACACTACAATGAGCAGTTCTTC.

Only a few counts were recorded for this clonotype. This chain joins TRBV7-2 and TRBJ1-1, with TRBD1 matching 9 bases. Germline assignment: CDR1 SGHTA and CDR2 FQGNSA. This CDR3 is 17 amino acids long. Trimming cost V 4 bases and J 3 bases; bases outside gene matches: 12. The CDR3 protein is CASSSHAQGARDTEAFF. Here the CDR3 DNA reads TGTGCCAGCAGCTCGCATGCACAGGGGGCTCGTGACACTGAAGCTTTCTTT.

This clonotype was recorded at least ten times. V usage is TRBV29-1 and J usage is TRBJ1-1; 7 bases fit TRBD1. The CDR3 spans 12 residues. V was pared by 4 bases and J by 5 bases, with 4 bases of the junction left unmatched. From germline, CDR1 is SQVTM and CDR2 ANQGSEA. CDR3 sequence (DNA): TGCAGCGTTGTGGGGACAGCTACTGAAGCTTTCTTT. Its protein is CSVVGTATEAFF. Full variable domain (rest looked up from reference TRBV29-1 and TRBJ1-1): SAVISQKPSRDICQRGTSLTIQCQVDSQVTMMFWYRQQPGQSLTLIATANQGSEATYESGFVIDKFPISRPNLTFSTLTVSNMSPEDSSIYLCSVVGTATEAFFGQGTRLTVV.

The rearrangement uses TRBV12-3 or TRBV12-4 and TRBJ2-1; TRBD2 matches at 10 bases. Losses at the gene ends were 0 bases for V and 14 bases for J; bases not matched to a gene: 4. CDR3 length: 13 residues. CDR3 in amino acids: CASSLAGSGRKFF. The CDR3 nucleotides are TGTGCCAGCAGTTTAGCTGGTAGCGGGAGGAAGTTCTTC.

This clonotype showed up just once. The chain is built from TRBV12-3 or TRBV12-4 and TRBJ2-1; a possible D gene is TRBD1 (6 bases). This CDR3 comprises 14 residues. V lost 6 bases and J 0 bases, leaving 9 bases between the germline ends. The CDR3 DNA reads as TGTGCCAGCAGGCAGGGGACCTCCTACAATGAGCAGTTCTTC. Its protein product is CASRQGTSYNEQFF.

In its sample, this clonotype was seen many times. The chain couples TRBV6-7 to TRBJ1-5, with TRBD1 identical over 9 bases. TRBV6-7 is assigned to the ORF class and has an uncertain function. V shed 0 bases, J shed 1 base, and the junction held 4 bases outside the gene matches. The CDR3 length is 17 residues. CDR3 sequence reads: CASSYSRQGGSNQPQHF. The CDR3 nucleotides are TGTGCCAGCAGTTACTCGAGACAGGGGGGAAGCAATCAGCCCCAGCATTTT.

This clonotype was counted only a few times. J is TRBJ1-2 and V is TRBV2; D might be TRBD1 (5 bases). The CDR3 consists of 11 residues. Trimming pared 7 bases from V and 10 bases from J, leaving 13 bases between. Germline V gene sequence: CDR1 SNHLY, CDR2 FYNNEI. The DNA of the CDR3 is TGTGCCAGCAATGGGGACCGGTCCTACACCTTC. Residues: CASNGDRSYTF. The variable domain in full, with the rest retrieved from reference TRBV2 and TRBJ1-2, is EPEVTQTPSHQVTQMGQEVILRCVPISNHLYFYWYRQILGQKVEFLVSFYNNEISEKSEIFDDQFSVERPDGSNFTLKIRSTKLEDSAMYFCASNGDRSYTFGSGTRLTVV.

Only a few counts were recorded for this clonotype. The gene calls are TRBV4-3 and TRBJ1-4; tentative D call: TRBD1 (6 bases). The CDR3 contains 16 residues. The germline CDR1 and CDR2 sequences are LGHNA and YSLEER. V gave up 4 bases and J gave up 5 bases, with 17 bases separating them. CDR3 in DNA: TGCGCCAGCAGCCTCGGGACACAGGGCAGAAATGAAAAACTGTTTTTT. Protein: CASSLGTQGRNEKLFF.

Comments on this clonotype: A junction boundary mismatches the germline segment, possibly from a read error. This chain connects TRBV5-6 to TRBJ2-7; weak D call: TRBD1 (5 bases). The CDR3 runs 11 residues. In germline, CDR1 is SGHDT, CDR2 YYEEEE. CDR3 in amino acids: CASSFSAGKVF. The CDR3 bases are TGTGCCAGCAGCTTTTCGGCAGGGAAAGTCTTC.

The sample holds a few counts of this clonotype. The rearrangement joins TRBV20-1 to TRBJ1-2, with 9 bases aligning to TRBD1. CDR1 and CDR2 (germline): DFQATT, SNEGSKA (reference sequence). The trim removed 6 bases at V and 4 bases at J, leaving 6 bases unmatched. This CDR3 is built from 13 residues. The CDR3 nucleotides are TGCAGTGCGGGGGGACAGGGACGCTATGGCTACACCTTC. This encodes CSAGGQGRYGYTF.

This clonotype has just a few counts. V is TRBV10-3 and J is TRBJ2-1; no definite D call. Trimming took off 8 bases at V and 1 base at J, with 12 bases between the two ends. CDR1 ENHRY and CDR2 SYGVKD come from the germline V gene. CDR3 length equals 14 residues. The CDR3 DNA reads as TGTGCCATCTCCCCGACCCAATCCTACAATGAGCAGTTCTTC. Amino acid sequence: CAISPTQSYNEQFF.

Here the CDR3 reads CASTRAGGVSYNEQFF. DNA for the CDR3: TGTGCCAGCACTCGAGCCGGCGGGGTTTCCTACAATGAGCAGTTCTTC. The chain combines TRBV25-1 with TRBJ2-1; possibly TRBD2 for D (6 bases). Trimming cost V 7 bases and J 1 base, with 17 bases left between them. The CDR3 length is 16 residues. CDR1 and CDR2 from the germline V gene are MGHDK and SYGVNS.

In this sample, this clonotype turned up a few times. The chain carries TRBV20-1 and TRBJ2-1; 8 bases line up with TRBD1. The junction had 6 bases not matched to a gene; V was cut back by 1 base and J by 10 bases. Germline V lookup: CDR1 DFQATT, CDR2 SNEGSKA (reference sequence). The CDR3 loop spans 13 amino acids. CDR3 sequence (DNA): TGCAGTGCTAGAGGGGACAGGTCCAGGGAGCAGTTCTTC. This translates into CSARGDRSREQFF.

This clonotype has just a few counts. The V call is TRBV24-1, the J call TRBJ2-1, with D hard to call. Looked up from germline, CDR1 is KGHDR and CDR2 is SFDVKD. The CDR3 spans 13 residues. V lost 4 bases to trimming and J lost 0 bases, with 3 bases between them. CDR3 residues: CATSDPSYNEQFF. The CDR3 nucleotides are TGTGCCACCAGTGACCCCTCCTACAATGAGCAGTTCTTC.